The 17 T cell receptor beta chains presented below share a single source sample, sequenced in a study of blood T cell repertoires in COVID-19. Measured with immunoSEQ multiplex PCR; TCRdb has only the in-frame clones, and not every one. Among 120,000 or so clones listed, 85% to 90% were seen once. Sequencing input: peripheral blood. These receptors were taken from a man between 65 and 80 years old with active or convalescent COVID-19.

The CDR3 DNA reads as TGTGCCAGCAGTTACCAGGGGGGTGGTAAAAGATCACCCCTCCACTTT. As protein: CASSYQGGGKRSPLHF. The V gene is TRBV6-5, the J gene TRBJ1-6, with TRBD1 identical over 7 bases. The germline V gene encodes CDR1 MNHEY and CDR2 SVGAGI. J was trimmed by 10 bases and V by 2 bases; bases with no gene match: 11. The CDR3 length is 16 residues.

The chain employs TRBV7-9 and TRBJ1-6; D perhaps matches TRBD1 (6 bases). Germline V gene data show CDR1 as SEHNR and CDR2 as FQNEAQ (reference sequence). V was pared by 4 bases and J by 7 bases, with 14 bases between. This CDR3 is 15 amino acids long. The CDR3 sequence is CASSSGDGGNSPLHF. The CDR3 bases are TGTGCCAGCAGCTCAGGGGATGGCGGAAATTCACCCCTCCACTTT.

The chain recombines TRBV7-2 with TRBJ2-4; D is possibly TRBD2 (6 bases). The CDR3 loop spans 18 amino acids. The V gene lost 3 bases and the J gene lost 1 base, with 19 bases spanning the gap. Germline CDR1 is SGHTA and CDR2 is FQGNSA. The CDR3: CASSLSSAGSGAKNIQYF. CDR3 coding DNA: TGTGCCAGCAGCTTGTCCTCTGCGGGGAGTGGGGCCAAAAACATTCAGTACTTC.

J is TRBJ2-1 and V is TRBV7-6; D is possibly TRBD2 (5 bases). V lost 9 bases to trimming and J lost 1 base, with 16 bases between them. Germline values: CDR1 SGHVS, CDR2 FNYEAQ. The CDR3 extends over 15 amino acids. The chain's CDR3 is CASVREGRSYNEQFF. The DNA for the CDR3 is TGTGCCAGTGTCCGGGAAGGAAGGTCCTACAATGAGCAGTTCTTC. The whole variable domain, remainder taken from reference TRBV7-6 and TRBJ2-1, is GAGVSQSPRYKVTKRGQDVALRCDPISGHVSLYWYRQALGQGPEFLTYFNYEAQQDKSGLPNDRFSAERPEGSISTLTIQRTEQRDSAMYRCASVREGRSYNEQFFGPGTRLTVL.

The rearrangement joins TRBV27 to TRBJ1-1, with 7 bases fitting TRBD1. The junction had 4 bases not matched to a gene; V was cut back by 6 bases and J by 0 bases. The CDR3 runs to 14 residues. Germline V gene sequence: CDR1 MNHEY, CDR2 SMNVEV (reference sequence). The CDR3, as DNA: TGTGCCAGCAGCCTGACAGGGCTGAACACTGAAGCTTTCTTT. It specifies CASSLTGLNTEAFF.

The rearrangement links TRBV4-1 to TRBJ1-1; 8 positions agree with TRBD1. The germline V gene encodes CDR1 MGHRA and CDR2 YSYEKL. Losses at the gene ends were 0 bases for V and 3 bases for J; bases not matched to a gene: 15. The CDR3 is 19 residues long. CDR3 DNA sequence: TGCGCCAGCAGCCAAGATTTCGGGGCAGGGGGCAAGAAAGACACTGAAGCTTTCTTT. This gives the protein CASSQDFGAGGKKDTEAFF.

This sequence joins TRBV18 and TRBJ1-4; D is unclear. This CDR3 has 13 amino acids. Germline assignment: CDR1 KGHSH and CDR2 LQKENI. V lost 5 bases, J lost 7 bases, and 11 bases lay in between. The CDR3 sequence is CASSSLLREKLFF. The CDR3 nucleotides are TGTGCCAGCTCATCCCTTTTGCGTGAAAAACTGTTTTTT.

This chain connects TRBV5-4 to TRBJ1-4; D not certain. CDR3 length equals 15 residues. Deletions cut 0 bases from V and 0 bases from J, with 6 bases between. The V gene's germline CDR1 is SGHNT and CDR2 YYREEE (reference sequence). The CDR3 DNA follows: TGTGCCAGCAGCTTGGGCAGTTCAACTAATGAAAAACTGTTTTTT. Encoded protein: CASSLGSSTNEKLFF. Combining the CDR3 with reference TRBV5-4 and TRBJ1-4 gives the whole variable domain ETGVTQSPTHLIKTRGQQVTLRCSSQSGHNTVSWYQQALGQGPQFIFQYYREEENGRGNFPPRFSGLQFPNYSSELNVNALELDDSALYLCASSLGSSTNEKLFFGSGTQLSVL.

On this clone: The sample contains more than one DNA sequence encoding this CDR3. The CDR3 loop reads CASSYPEMNTEAFF. The DNA of the CDR3 is TGTGCCAGCAGTTACCCGGAGATGAACACTGAAGCTTTCTTT. The V gene is TRBV6-6, the J gene TRBJ1-1; D remains unclear. Trimming took 2 bases from V and 0 from J, leaving 7 bases between them. CDR3 length equals 14 residues. Germline assignment: CDR1 MNHNY and CDR2 SVGAGI (reference sequence).

The rearrangement links TRBV6-5 to TRBJ1-1, with D maybe TRBD1 (6 bases). Trimming stripped 7 bases from V and 4 bases from J, with 19 bases between. This CDR3 region has 15 residues. Germline V CDR1 and CDR2: MNHEY, SVGAGI. CDR3 nucleotides: TGTGCCAGCACCCCGGATGGGGGAGGGGGCACTGAAGCTTTCTTT. This gives the protein CASTPDGGGGTEAFF.

The genes are TRBV9 and TRBJ1-2, with D possibly being TRBD1 (6 bases). The CDR3 runs to 15 residues. The V gene's germline CDR1 is SGDLS and CDR2 YYNGEE. The V end lost 4 bases, the J end lost 4 bases, and 17 bases lay between the germline ends. CDR3 bases: TGTGCCAGCAGCCTAGGACAGTTTGCTACCTATGGCTACACCTTC. Residues: CASSLGQFATYGYTF.

This rearrangement joins TRBV9 to TRBJ2-1; 12 bases line up with TRBD2. The CDR3 extends over 16 amino acids. The V segment lost 3 bases and the J segment 5 bases; nucleotides outside the gene matches: 6. Germline CDR1 and CDR2: SGDLS and YYNGEE. In nucleotides, the CDR3 is TGTGCCAGCAGCGCCGCTAGCGGGAGGGCTCACAATGAGCAGTTCTTC. It is translated as CASSAASGRAHNEQFF. Full variable domain (rest looked up from reference TRBV9 and TRBJ2-1): DSGVTQTPKHLITATGQRVTLRCSPRSGDLSVYWYQQSLDQGLQFLIQYYNGEERAKGNILERFSAQQFPDLHSELNLSSLELGDSALYFCASSAASGRAHNEQFFGPGTRLTVL.

The rearrangement links TRBV10-1 to TRBJ1-2; 11 nucleotides line up with TRBD1. Germline CDR1 is WNHNN and CDR2 is SYGVQD (reference sequence). This CDR3 has 16 amino acids. With 0 bases clipped from V and 6 bases from J, the junction kept 6 bases outside the gene matches. As DNA, the CDR3 is TGCGCCAGCAGTGAGTCGAGGACAGGGGGCGCAAATGGCTACACCTTC. It codes for CASSESRTGGANGYTF.

The chain links TRBV5-1 to TRBJ2-7, with 11 bases identical to TRBD2. This CDR3 is 19 amino acids long. The J segment lost 2 bases and the V segment lost 0 bases, leaving 13 bases of the junction unmatched. Germline loops: CDR1 SGHRS, CDR2 YFSETQ. The CDR3 coding sequence is TGCGCCAGCAGCTTGGCCGCGTTGACTAGCGGGACCAAAACCTACGAGCAGTACTTC. Translated, it gives CASSLAALTSGTKTYEQYF.

V and J are TRBV5-1 and TRBJ2-3; a weak D match, TRBD2 (6 bases). Trimming took 0 bases from V and 5 from J, leaving 13 bases between them. Germline V lookup: CDR1 SGHRS, CDR2 YFSETQ. This CDR3 comprises 15 residues. DNA of the CDR3: TGCGCCAGCAGCTTGGCCGTCGGGAGCGTAGATACGCAGTATTTT. Encoded protein: CASSLAVGSVDTQYF.

The chain links TRBV3-1 (or the pseudogene TRBV3-2) to TRBJ2-5; 8 bases are shared with TRBD2. Germline V gives CDR1 LGHDT, CDR2 YNNKEL (reference sequence). This CDR3 region has 15 residues. V was clipped by 5 bases and J by 5 bases; unmatched bases: 10. The CDR3 sequence: CASSEAGGRGETQYF. Here the CDR3 DNA reads TGTGCCAGCAGCGAGGCGGGGGGTAGAGGGGAGACCCAGTACTTC.

The chain carries TRBV5-6 and TRBJ2-3, with D maybe TRBD1 (5 bases). CDR1 and CDR2 from the germline V gene are SGHDT and YYEEEE. The V end lost 0 bases, the J end lost 2 bases, and 13 bases lay between the germline ends. The CDR3 is 16 residues long. CDR3 sequence: CASSLVQGLDTDTQYF. The DNA of the CDR3 is TGTGCCAGCAGCTTGGTTCAGGGTTTGGACACAGATACGCAGTATTTT.